Each of the 26 T cell receptor beta chains below was sequenced from the same sample in a study of CD8+ T cells in alopecia areata. Sequencing used cDNA as its template, made by extracting RNA and reverse transcribing it. Profiled with immunoSEQ multiplex PCR; TCRdb holds only in-frame clones, not every one. This table has 140,000 to 150,000 clones, around 86% appearing once. Specimen: CD8+ T cells sorted from blood, collected at week 0. The receptors here all came from a human donor with alopecia areata.

The rearrangement uses TRBV4-1 and TRBJ2-7; possibly TRBD1 or TRBD2 for D (5 bases each). Germline V gene data show CDR1 as MGHRA and CDR2 as YSYEKL. Deletions cut 0 bases from V and 6 bases from J, with 6 bases between. The CDR3 consists of 12 residues. The CDR3 sequence is CASSQEGVEQYF. The CDR3 DNA reads as TGCGCCAGCAGCCAAGAGGGGGTCGAGCAGTACTTC.

This chain links TRBV7-7 with TRBJ2-7; 7 bases are shared with TRBD1. The trim removed 1 base at V and 6 bases at J, leaving 3 bases unmatched. Germline CDR1 and CDR2: SSHAT and FNYEAQ (reference sequence). This CDR3 contains 13 residues. CDR3 residues: CASSLGDRREQYF. DNA of the CDR3: TGTGCCAGCAGCTTAGGGGACAGACGCGAGCAGTACTTC. Combining the CDR3 with reference TRBV7-7 and TRBJ2-7 gives the whole variable domain GAGVSQSPRYKVTKRGQDVTLRCDPISSHATLYWYQQALGQGPEFLTYFNYEAQPDKSGLPSDRFSAERPEGSISTLTIQRTEQRDSAMYRCASSLGDRREQYFGPGTRLTVT.

The chain has TRBV13 and TRBJ2-2, with D possibly called TRBD1 or TRBD2 (5 bases each). The CDR3 extends over 16 amino acids. The germline V gene encodes CDR1 PRHDT and CDR2 FYEKMQ (reference sequence). The V end was cut by 1 base, the J end by 3 bases, with 12 bases between. The CDR3 DNA reads as TGTGCCAGCAGCTTAGCGGCTGGGGGTGACACCGGGGAGCTGTTTTTT. Translated, it gives CASSLAAGGDTGELFF.

The chain carries TRBV19 and TRBJ2-1; tentatively, D is TRBD2 (6 bases). The CDR3 runs to 15 residues. CDR1 and CDR2 (germline): LNHDA, SQIVND (reference sequence). Trimming stripped 1 base from V and 7 bases from J, with 14 bases between. Here the CDR3 reads CASSIAGGAGNEQFF. CDR3 sequence (DNA): TGTGCCAGTAGTATAGCTGGGGGAGCGGGTAATGAGCAGTTCTTC.

The chain links TRBV19 to TRBJ2-1; D possibly matches TRBD1 or TRBD2 (6 bases each). Trimming shortened V by 7 bases and J by 3 bases, and 13 bases separated the two germline ends. CDR1 is LNHDA and CDR2 is SQIVND in the germline V gene (reference sequence). The CDR3 covers 14 residues. This chain's CDR3 is CASTKGGDYNEQFF. The CDR3 nucleotides are TGTGCCAGTACCAAGGGGGGCGACTACAATGAGCAGTTCTTC.

The rearrangement links TRBV9 to TRBJ2-2, with 7 bases that match TRBD1. The CDR3 length is 17 residues. V was pared by 4 bases and J by 3 bases, with 12 bases of the junction left unmatched. In germline, CDR1 is SGDLS, CDR2 YYNGEE. The CDR3 here is CASSSQGGGTDTGELFF. DNA of the CDR3: TGTGCCAGCAGCTCTCAAGGTGGTGGGACAGACACCGGGGAGCTGTTTTTT.

The V and J genes are TRBV29-1 and TRBJ2-1; a possible D gene is TRBD2 (6 bases). There are 14 residues in the CDR3. Germline loops: CDR1 SQVTM, CDR2 ANQGSEA. The germline V and J ends were trimmed by 5 bases and 3 bases, with 14 bases remaining between them. The CDR3 DNA is TGCAGCGTTATGCTAGCGTCTCGCTACAATGAGCAGTTCTTC. The encoded protein is CSVMLASRYNEQFF.

The sample holds a few counts of this clone. The chain recombines TRBV6-1 with TRBJ2-1; maybe TRBD2 (6 bases). Germline V gives CDR1 MNHNS, CDR2 SASEGT. V lost 5 bases and J 7 bases, leaving 18 bases between the germline ends. The CDR3 is 15 amino acids. CDR3 protein: CASSWFFGLANEQFF. The DNA of the CDR3 is TGTGCCAGCAGTTGGTTTTTCGGGCTAGCGAATGAGCAGTTCTTC.

The chain is built from TRBV2 and TRBJ2-5; TRBD2 agrees at 9 bases. The J call is uncertain, as TRBJ2-7 better fits the DNA end. Per the germline V gene, CDR1 is SNHLY and CDR2 is FYNNEI. The CDR3 is 15 amino acids. CDR3 bases: TGTGCCAGCAGTGAAAGTGGGCTAGCGGGGAACGAGCAGTACTTC. This translates into CASSESGLAGNEQYF.

The chain carries TRBV27 and TRBJ2-7; D is unclear. This CDR3 has 14 residues. V shed 5 bases and J shed 6 bases, with 17 bases lying between them. The V gene's germline CDR1 is MNHEY and CDR2 SMNVEV (reference sequence). Here the CDR3 reads CASSPTNVPGEQYF. The CDR3 DNA sequence: TGTGCCAGCAGTCCCACCAACGTACCGGGCGAGCAGTACTTC.

This clone was seen a handful of times. The chain uses TRBV7-9 and TRBJ2-7; D unresolved. Germline assignment: CDR1 SEHNR and CDR2 FQNEAQ (reference sequence). The germline V and J ends were trimmed by 5 bases and 2 bases, with 13 bases remaining between them. The CDR3 contains 14 residues. The CDR3 reads CASSQDPGPYEQYF. The CDR3 DNA reads TGTGCCAGCAGCCAAGATCCCGGCCCCTACGAGCAGTACTTC.

The V gene is TRBV6-1, the J gene TRBJ2-3, with 9 bases matching TRBD2. The J segment lost 6 bases and the V segment lost 8 bases, leaving 6 bases of the junction unmatched. CDR1 and CDR2 from the germline V gene are MNHNS and SASEGT. This CDR3 contains 13 residues. CDR3 sequence: CASGYSGSDTQYF. CDR3 sequence (DNA): TGTGCCAGCGGATATAGCGGGAGCGATACGCAGTATTTT.

This rearrangement joins TRBV27 to TRBJ2-2; D is possibly TRBD2 (6 bases). CDR3 length equals 12 residues. Germline V lookup: CDR1 MNHEY, CDR2 SMNVEV (reference sequence). The V and J ends lost 2 bases and 13 bases respectively, with 11 bases between them. CDR3 amino acids: CASSLPGRGLFF. CDR3 nucleotides: TGTGCCAGCAGTTTACCCGGGAGAGGGCTGTTTTTT.

This chain links TRBV6-5 with TRBJ2-7; no clear D gene. CDR3 size: 12 residues. Germline V gene sequence: CDR1 MNHEY, CDR2 SVGAGI. The germline V and J ends were trimmed by 7 bases and 1 base, with 8 bases remaining between them. CDR3 sequence (DNA): TGTGCCAGCACTGACGGTTCCTACGAGCAGTACTTC. It codes for CASTDGSYEQYF.

This chain links TRBV4-1 with TRBJ1-1, with D unclear. CDR3 length: 14 residues. The V and J ends lost 2 bases and 8 bases respectively, with 15 bases between them. The germline V gene encodes CDR1 MGHRA and CDR2 YSYEKL. The CDR3 DNA reads TGCGCCAGCAGCCAAAGCTTCATAGGATCCGAAGCTTTCTTT. Amino acid sequence: CASSQSFIGSEAFF.

This chain connects TRBV6-5 to TRBJ1-2, with D perhaps matching TRBD1 (6 bases). The CDR3 totals 14 residues. CDR1 MNHEY and CDR2 SVGAGI come from the germline V gene. Between the trimmed V and J ends, which lost 5 bases and 5 bases, there was a span of 15 bases. The CDR3 DNA reads TGTGCCAGCAGTCCCATGACAGGACCATATGGCTACACCTTC. It translates to CASSPMTGPYGYTF.

The chain employs TRBV5-6 and TRBJ2-1, with 10 nucleotides matching TRBD2. CDR1 and CDR2 (germline): SGHDT, YYEEEE. After removal of 0 bases from V and 6 bases from J, the junction contained 9 bases not matched to a gene. The CDR3 extends over 17 amino acids. The CDR3 DNA reads as TGTGCCAGCAGCTTGGCCGCTAGCGGGAGAGGCGGCAATGAGCAGTTCTTC. It specifies CASSLAASGRGGNEQFF.

V and J are TRBV16 and TRBJ1-3, with unresolved D. This CDR3 comprises 16 residues. V was pared by 0 bases and J by 0 bases, with 9 bases between. Germline-derived CDR1 and CDR2 are KGHSY and FQNENV. The CDR3 nucleotides are TGTGCCAGCAGCCAATCATGGCAGAGCTCTGGAAACACCATATATTTT. Its translation: CASSQSWQSSGNTIYF.

V and J are TRBV7-8 and TRBJ2-7; 11 bases are a match to TRBD2. The CDR3 length is 16 residues. After removal of 1 base from V and 0 bases from J, the junction contained 2 bases not matched to a gene. Germline V gives CDR1 SGHVS, CDR2 FQNEAQ. For the CDR3, the DNA is TGTGCCAGCAGCTTAGACGGGACTAGCGGCTCCTACGAGCAGTACTTC. This codes for CASSLDGTSGSYEQYF.

The CDR3 nucleotides are TGTGCCAGCAGCTTAGCCCAGGGGGCAGCGAACTATGGCTACACCTTC. The encoded protein is CASSLAQGAANYGYTF. The chain recombines TRBV7-6 with TRBJ1-2; 8 bases match TRBD1. Germline CDR1 SGHVS, CDR2 FNYEAQ. This CDR3 comprises 16 residues. The V and J ends lost 0 bases and 2 bases, in that order; junction bases with no gene match: 5. Full variable domain (remainder filled in from reference TRBV7-6 and TRBJ1-2): GAGVSQSPRYKVTKRGQDVALRCDPISGHVSLYWYRQALGQGPEFLTYFNYEAQQDKSGLPNDRFSAERPEGSISTLTIQRTEQRDSAMYRCASSLAQGAANYGYTFGSGTRLTVV.

The chain combines TRBV6-7 with TRBJ2-1, with 7 positions matching TRBD1. TRBV6-7 is filed as an ORF, its function uncertain. Trimming cost V 6 bases and J 4 bases; bases outside gene matches: 6. The CDR3 spans 14 residues. CDR3 nucleotide sequence: TGTGCCAGCAGCCGAGGGGGCAGTTACAATGAGCAGTTCTTC. Its protein is CASSRGGSYNEQFF.

The J gene is TRBJ2-1, the V gene TRBV19; D is perhaps TRBD2 (5 bases). V lost 4 bases to trimming and J lost 4 bases, with 26 bases between them. CDR1 is LNHDA and CDR2 is SQIVND in the germline V gene (reference sequence). The CDR3 covers 19 residues. The CDR3: CASSNGDYPPLDGYNEQFF. As DNA, the CDR3 is TGTGCCAGTAGTAACGGGGATTACCCCCCTTTGGATGGATACAATGAGCAGTTCTTC.

V gene TRBV6-6 combines with J gene TRBJ1-1; D not certain. This CDR3 is built from 14 residues. Trimming pared 6 bases from V and 4 bases from J, leaving 15 bases between. From germline, CDR1 is MNHNY and CDR2 SVGAGI (reference sequence). The CDR3 DNA sequence: TGTGCCAGCAGACACCCCGCGGGGAGCACTGAAGCTTTCTTT. Translating gives CASRHPAGSTEAFF.

This clone has just one count. The chain combines TRBV29-1 with TRBJ2-5; 9 bases are shared with TRBD1. The germline CDR1 and CDR2 sequences are SQVTM and ANQGSEA. The V segment lost 3 bases and the J segment 1 base; nucleotides outside the gene matches: 6. The length of the CDR3 is 15 residues. CDR3 DNA: TGCAGCGTTGAGACCGGACAGGGGCTCCAAGAGACCCAGTACTTC. Translated: CSVETGQGLQETQYF.

The V and J genes are TRBV4-1 and TRBJ1-1; maybe TRBD1 (5 bases). The length of the CDR3 is 16 residues. V lost 4 bases and J 0 bases, leaving 15 bases between the germline ends. In germline, CDR1 is MGHRA, CDR2 YSYEKL. The CDR3 nucleotides are TGCGCCAGCAGCCGTAAGCGCGGGGGAATGAACACTGAAGCTTTCTTT. Its translation is CASSRKRGGMNTEAFF.

The chain links TRBV19 to TRBJ2-7, with a weak D call TRBD2 (6 bases). Germline V gives CDR1 LNHDA, CDR2 SQIVND (reference sequence). This CDR3 has 15 residues. Trimming took off 10 bases at V and 2 bases at J, with 21 bases between the two ends. CDR3 sequence: CATKSEGQDPYEQYF. The CDR3 region has the DNA TGTGCCACCAAATCGGAGGGGCAGGACCCCTACGAGCAGTACTTC.